This is a list of T cell receptor beta chains from one sample in a study of cytomegalovirus exposure and HLA in healthy donors. TCRdb's copy holds only in-frame clones and misses some; the assay was immunoSEQ multiplex PCR. The data show over 150,000 clones, approximately 80% seen once. Sequencing was carried out using PBMCs. Receptors originate from a boy between 10 and 17 years old in good health and CMV-seronegative. CDR3s include the opening cysteine and the closing phenylalanine or tryptophan. The D gene is left open where the match is weak. Clone sizes are given selectively: once, few, many, or a class where the clone is expanded.

D,size,V,J,DNA,CDR3
NA,NA,TRBV5-6,TRBJ1-5,TGTGCCAGCAGCTTGGGTGCAGGTGGGAGCAATCAGCCCCAGCATTTT,CASSLGAGGSNQPQHF
NA,NA,TRBV6-1,TRBJ1-1,TGTGCCAGCAGTGAAGGAGCTGCAGGGAACACTGAAGCTTTCTTT,CASSEGAAGNTEAFF
TRBD2,NA,TRBV6-5,TRBJ2-2,TGTGCCAGCAGAGGACTAGCGGGACGCACCGGGGAGCTGTTTTTT,CASRGLAGRTGELFF
NA,NA,TRBV4-3,TRBJ2-1,TGCGCCAGCAGCCAAGATCCTGGGGGGATTAGCTCCTACAATGAGCAGTTCTTC,CASSQDPGGISSYNEQFF
TRBD1,NA,TRBV30,TRBJ1-5,TGTGCCTACAGGGAAGGGGGCTATGACAATCAGCCCCAGCATTTT,CAYREGGYDNQPQHF
TRBD1,NA,TRBV5-1,TRBJ2-2,TGCGCCAGCAGCGGGGGACCAGGGGGAGACACCGGGGAGCTGTTTTTT,CASSGGPGGDTGELFF
TRBD1,NA,TRBV6-5,TRBJ1-6,TGTGCCAGCAGTTACGGGACAGGGGATAATTCACCCCTCCACTTT,CASSYGTGDNSPLHF
NA,NA,TRBV5-6,TRBJ1-5,TGTGCCAGCAGCTTGTCAGGGGCTAATCAGCCCCAGCATTTT,CASSLSGANQPQHF
NA,NA,TRBV15,TRBJ1-2,TGTGCCACCAGCAAGAAGAGGACAGCTCACGGGGGGGACTATGGCTACACCTTC,CATSKKRTAHGGDYGYTF
NA,NA,TRBV2,TRBJ1-1,TGTGCCAGCAGTGCTCGGGGATCGGGGACTGAAGCTTTCTTT,CASSARGSGTEAFF
NA,NA,TRBV11-3,TRBJ2-7,TGTGCCAGCAGCTTAGCGGCAAACTACGAGCAGTACTTC,CASSLAANYEQYF
NA,NA,TRBV19,TRBJ1-5,TGTGCCAGTAGTCCCTCAGGCAAGCTTCATAGCAATCAGCCCCAGCATTTT,CASSPSGKLHSNQPQHF
NA,NA,TRBV19,TRBJ1-4,TGTGCCAGTAGAGAGGATCCGGCTAATGCAAAACTGTTTTTT,CASREDPANAKLFF
NA,NA,TRBV29-1,TRBJ2-5,TGCAGCGTTGGGTCTAGATTCCGCCAAGAGACCCAGTACTTC,CSVGSRFRQETQYF
NA,NA,TRBV9,TRBJ1-1,TGTGCCAGCAGCGTAGTGGGGGGTAAAGCTTTCTTT,CASSVVGGKAFF
TRBD2,NA,TRBV5-1,TRBJ2-5,TGCGCCAGCAGCTTGCCCCCAGCGGGGGATCGAGGAGAGACCCAGTACTTC,CASSLPPAGDRGETQYF
NA,once,TRBV19,TRBJ1-1,TGTGCCAGTAGTATCGCCCCAGGGCTCACTGAAGCTTTCTTT,CASSIAPGLTEAFF
NA,NA,TRBV5-8,TRBJ2-2,TGTGCCAGCAGCTTGGTACAGATATACACCGGGGAGCTGTTTTTT,CASSLVQIYTGELFF
TRBD2,NA,TRBV7-9,TRBJ2-3,TGTGCCAGCATCGGAGGACTAGCGGGAGGCACAGATACGCAGTATTTT,CASIGGLAGGTDTQYF
TRBD1,once,TRBV30,TRBJ2-7,TGTGCCTGGAGTTCTTGGACAGGGATGCAGTACTTC,CAWSSWTGMQYF
NA,NA,TRBV10-1,TRBJ2-1,TGCGCCAGCAGTGAGTCGGCAGGAACCTTCAATGAGCAGTTCTTC,CASSESAGTFNEQFF
NA,NA,TRBV27,TRBJ1-3,TGTGCCAGCAGTTCCGCGGGGGCTTCTGGAAACACCATATATTTT,CASSSAGASGNTIYF
TRBD1,NA,TRBV19,TRBJ2-5,TGTGCCAGTAGTAAGCCGGGACAGTTTCAGGAGACCCAGTACTTC,CASSKPGQFQETQYF
NA,few,TRBV5-1,TRBJ1-2,TGCGCCAGCAGCTTGGGACACCGGATATCATATGGCTACACCTTC,CASSLGHRISYGYTF